These 31 T cell receptor beta chains share one sample of origin, sequenced in a study of T cells in women clearing cervical HPV infection. The assay was immunoSEQ multiplex PCR, and TCRdb's table has in-frame clones only and misses some. This table holds fewer than 30,000 clones. The material sequenced was blood buffy coat. The receptors originated from a woman aged 18 to 69 with a cervical HPV16 infection that either progressed to CIN3+ or cleared (not recorded which).

To note about this clone: With the read ending 3 residues before the CDR3 end, the germline J gene is used to fill in that end. The chain links TRBV18 to TRBJ1-4, with 7 bases matching TRBD1. The germline CDR1 and CDR2 sequences are KGHSH and LQKENI. The CDR3 consists of 16 residues. Losses at the gene ends were 3 bases for V and 10 bases for J; bases not matched to a gene: 14. CDR3 protein: CASSPGTGASRRKLFF. CDR3 bases read: TGTGCCAGCTCACCTGGCACAGGGGCTAGTCGAAGAAAA.

Note on this clone: The read falls 3 residues short of the CDR3 end, and the missing part is taken from the germline J gene. J is TRBJ2-1 and V is TRBV30; 7 nucleotides line up with TRBD2. Germline CDR1 and CDR2: GTSNPN and SVGIG (reference sequence). Trimming took 3 bases from V and 5 from J; bases not matched to a gene: 4. The CDR3 extends over 13 amino acids. The CDR3 reads CAWRASGNNEQFF. The covered CDR3 bases are TGTGCCTGGAGGGCTAGCGGTAACAATGAG.

Regarding this clone: The sequenced fragment ends 3 residues before the CDR3 boundary, so the rest is inferred from the germline J gene. The rearrangement joins TRBV13 to TRBJ2-7; TRBD1 might be the D (6 bases). V lost 3 bases, J lost 2 bases, and 11 bases lay in between. Germline assignment: CDR1 PRHDT and CDR2 FYEKMQ (reference sequence). This CDR3 spans 14 amino acids. CDR3 bases read: TGTGCCAGCAGCTTTGTGGACAGTCCCTACGAG. It is translated as CASSFVDSPYE. The full CDR3 sequence reads CASSFVDSPYEQYF.

A note on this clone: The read is 3 residues too short to cover the CDR3 end, so that end is filled in from the germline J gene. The V and J genes are TRBV20-1 and TRBJ2-5, with D possibly TRBD2 on 5 matching bases. The CDR3 length is 15 residues. The germline CDR1 and CDR2 sequences are DFQATT and SNEGSKA (reference sequence). The CDR3 here is CSGKAAISGTDTQYF. The sequenced part of the CDR3 DNA is TGCAGTGGGAAAGCGGCAATCTCGGGCACAGATACC.

Regarding this clone: The CDR3 end falls 3 residues outside the read, so it is completed with the germline J gene. The V gene is TRBV29-1, the J gene TRBJ2-5, with no clear D. The V gene's germline CDR1 is SQVTM and CDR2 ANQGSEA. Trimming stripped 4 bases from V and 4 bases from J, with 4 bases between. The length of the CDR3 is 10 residues. CDR3 region: CSVAGETQYF. The CDR3 DNA, read in part, is TGCAGCGTTGCGGGAGAGACC.

A note on this clone: An end of the junction differs from the germline gene, which may be a read error. The read terminates 3 residues before the CDR3 end, so the remaining end is supplied by the germline J gene. V gene TRBV4-2 combines with J gene TRBJ1-6, with TRBD1 identical over 7 bases. The germline CDR1 and CDR2 sequences are LGHNA and YNFKEQ. The CDR3 is 14 residues long. CDR3 DNA, as far as it was read: TGCGCCAGCAGCCAAGAGGGGGCTAATTCACCC. It translates to CASSQEGANSP. The entire CDR3 reads CASSQEGANSPLHF.

With regard to this clone: The read ends 3 residues early relative to the CDR3; the germline J gene fills the gap. The chain links TRBV13 to TRBJ1-1, with D possibly matching TRBD1 (6 bases). This CDR3 has 12 residues. Germline CDR1 is PRHDT and CDR2 is FYEKMQ (reference sequence). Trimming took off 5 bases at V and 7 bases at J, with 11 bases between the two ends. Incomplete CDR3 DNA: TGTGCCAGCAGCCTCCAACAGGGTGAA. Amino acid sequence: CASSLQQGE. The whole CDR3 protein reads CASSLQQGEAFF.

CDR3 bases read: TGTGCCAGCAGCGTGAAGTCGGGACTACAACACGGGGAG. Residues: CASSVKSGLQHGE. The CDR3 as a whole reads CASSVKSGLQHGELFF. The rearrangement links TRBV9 to TRBJ2-2; 7 nucleotides agree with TRBD2. The read is 3 residues too short to cover the CDR3 end, so that end is filled in from the germline J gene. The CDR3 is made up of 16 amino acids. Germline V gene data show CDR1 as SGDLS and CDR2 as YYNGEE. Germline trimming cut 2 bases from V and 7 bases from J; bases unmatched to any gene: 11.

As to this clone: The read finishes 3 residues shy of the CDR3 end, and the germline J gene is used to complete it. The J gene is TRBJ2-3, the V gene TRBV18; possibly TRBD1 for D (5 bases). The CDR3 covers 17 residues. Germline CDR1 KGHSH, CDR2 LQKENI. The CDR3 loop reads CASSRLAQGTSNQPQYF. CDR3 bases read: TGTGCCAGCTCACGGCTTGCGCAGGGTACCAGCAATCAGCCG.

With regard to this clone: The read comes to an end 3 residues before the CDR3 does, leaving the germline J gene to fill in the end. The chain couples TRBV20-1 to TRBJ2-3, with 8 bases lining up with TRBD2. This CDR3 contains 14 residues. Germline-derived CDR1 and CDR2 are DFQATT and SNEGSKA (reference sequence). Trimming took 7 bases from V and 0 from J; bases not matched to a gene: 6. The CDR3 spells CSGSSGTSTDTQYF. The CDR3 DNA, read in part, is TGCAGTGGGAGTAGCGGGACTAGCACAGATACG.

The covered CDR3 bases are TGTGCCAGCAGCGTACCCGGGACAGGGGCAAATGGC. This gives the protein CASSVPGTGANG. The complete CDR3 reads CASSVPGTGANGYTF. The chain is built from TRBV7-2 and TRBJ1-2; 10 bases map to TRBD1. The read stops 3 residues short of the end of the CDR3; the missing end is completed from the germline J gene. Per the germline V gene, CDR1 is SGHTA and CDR2 is FQGNSA. CDR3 size: 15 residues. The ends lost 5 bases at V and 6 bases at J; junction bases unmatched: 9.

Regarding this clone: The DNA ends 3 residues before the CDR3 does, and the rest of the CDR3 is filled in from the germline J gene. V usage is TRBV20-1 and J usage is TRBJ2-3; 9 nucleotides agree with TRBD2. The CDR3 is made up of 14 amino acids. Losses at the gene ends were 1 base for V and 6 bases for J; bases not matched to a gene: 5. Germline V gene sequence: CDR1 DFQATT, CDR2 SNEGSKA (reference sequence). CDR3 sequence: CSARVWLAGDTQYF. The CDR3 bases that were read are TGCAGTGCTAGAGTTTGGCTAGCGGGGGATACG.

Comment on this clone: The read ends 3 residues before the CDR3 terminus; that terminus is restored from the germline J gene. The genes are TRBV2 and TRBJ1-5; D not resolved. The CDR3 has 14 residues. From germline, CDR1 is SNHLY and CDR2 FYNNEI. The CDR3 here is CASSEDGASTPQHF. The CDR3 bases that were read are TGTGCCAGCAGTGAAGATGGCGCCTCGACTCCC.

A word on this clone: The read finishes 3 residues shy of the CDR3 end, and the germline J gene is used to complete it. The rearrangement uses TRBV2 and TRBJ2-4, with a possible D match to TRBD1 (6 bases). The CDR3 loop spans 12 amino acids. Trimming removed 2 bases at V and 8 bases at J, with 7 bases between. Germline CDR1 SNHLY, CDR2 FYNNEI. CDR3 DNA (partial): TGTGCCAGCAGTGAACAGGGGTACATT. It translates to CASSEQGYI. The CDR3 in full is CASSEQGYIQYF.

A note on this clone: The read comes to an end 3 residues before the CDR3 does, leaving the germline J gene to fill in the end. J is TRBJ1-2 and V is TRBV6-2 or TRBV6-3, with D maybe TRBD1 (5 bases). The CDR3 has 13 amino acids. Per the germline V gene, CDR1 is MNHEY and CDR2 is SVGEGT. CDR3 residues: CASLGTTPYDYTF. The covered CDR3 bases are TGTGCCAGCCTCGGGACTACCCCATACGAC.

In the case of this clone: The junction shows a germline mismatch at one end, possibly a read error. The read gets to within 3 residues of the CDR3 end, and the germline J gene fills in the rest. The chain employs TRBV7-7 and TRBJ1-1; 7 nucleotides line up with TRBD1. From germline, CDR1 is SSHAT and CDR2 FNYEAQ (reference sequence). The CDR3 spans 15 residues. This chain's CDR3 is CASSLRRTGEETAFF. The sequenced part of the CDR3 DNA is TGTGCTAGCAGCTTAAGGCGAACAGGGGAGGAGACA.

CDR3 protein: CASSPSSGSNEKLFF. The sequenced part of the CDR3 DNA is TGTGCCAGCTCACCATCTTCAGGGTCTAATGAAAAA. The chain uses TRBV18 and TRBJ1-4; weak D call: TRBD1 (5 bases). The read ends 3 residues early relative to the CDR3; the germline J gene fills the gap. Per germline, CDR1 KGHSH and CDR2 LQKENI. The CDR3 is 15 residues long. V was cut by 2 bases and J by 3 bases, with 10 bases left in between.

On this clone itself: The read comes to an end 3 residues before the CDR3 does, leaving the germline J gene to fill in the end. The chain uses TRBV7-9 and TRBJ2-5, with a tentative D call TRBD1 (5 bases). Trimming removed 5 bases at V and 5 bases at J, with 18 bases between. Germline V gene lookup returns CDR1 SEHNR and CDR2 FQNEAQ (reference sequence). The CDR3 runs 15 residues. The part of the CDR3 DNA that was read is TGTGCCAGCAGCGTCACCTTTACAGGCTGGGAGACC. This gives the protein CASSVTFTGWET. The CDR3 in its entirety is CASSVTFTGWETQYF. Combining the CDR3 with reference TRBV7-9 and TRBJ2-5 gives the whole variable domain DTGVSQNPRHKITKRGQNVTFRCDPISEHNRLYWYRQTLGQGPEFLTYFQNEAQLEKSRLLSDRFSAERPKGSFSTLEIQRTEQGDSAMYLCASSVTFTGWETQYFGPGTRLLVL.

Notes on this clone: The CDR3 is cut off 3 residues early in the read; its end comes from the germline J gene. The J gene is TRBJ1-1, the V gene TRBV7-6, with 8 positions matching TRBD1. The CDR3 spans 14 residues. The germline gives CDR1 SGHVS, CDR2 FNYEAQ. Trimming removed 6 bases from V and 6 bases from J; junction bases left unmatched: 9. CDR3 loop: CASRPGTGLSEAFF. The sequenced CDR3 bases are TGTGCCAGCAGACCGGGGACAGGTCTGTCTGAA.

Details on this clone: The observed sequence ends 3 residues before the CDR3 terminus, with the missing tail filled in from the germline J gene. The genes are TRBV5-1 and TRBJ2-6; 11 nucleotides align to TRBD2. The CDR3 sequence is 20 residues long. V dropped 4 bases and J dropped 1; count of bases not matched to a gene: 13. Per the germline V gene, CDR1 is SGHRS and CDR2 is YFSETQ. The CDR3 spells CASSPQPGLAVRSGANVLTF. CDR3 bases read: TGCGCCAGCAGCCCACAGCCGGGACTAGCGGTACGTTCTGGGGCCAACGTC.

On this clone itself: The read comes to an end 3 residues before the CDR3 does, leaving the germline J gene to fill in the end. The chain recombines TRBV27 with TRBJ1-2, with TRBD1 identical over 11 bases. Germline CDR1 is MNHEY and CDR2 is SMNVEV (reference sequence). This CDR3 is 16 amino acids long. The V and J ends lost 3 bases and 2 bases, in that order; junction bases with no gene match: 5. The CDR3 bases that were read are TGTGCCAGCAGTTTGCGGACAGGGGGCTCGAACTATGGC. Protein product: CASSLRTGGSNYG. The whole CDR3 reads CASSLRTGGSNYGYTF.

Worth noting for this clone: The read ends 3 residues early relative to the CDR3; the germline J gene fills the gap. The chain is built from TRBV20-1 and TRBJ2-3; no definite D call. V lost 1 base, J lost 6 bases, and 8 bases lay in between. Germline V gene lookup returns CDR1 DFQATT and CDR2 SNEGSKA (reference sequence). The CDR3 has 12 amino acids. The sequenced CDR3 bases are TGCAGTGCTAGAGTCATGCGCGATACG. Amino acids: CSARVMRDT. The whole CDR3 sequence is CSARVMRDTQYF.

Worth noting for this clone: The sequenced fragment ends 3 residues before the CDR3 boundary, so the rest is inferred from the germline J gene. The chain couples TRBV2 to TRBJ2-1; 9 nucleotides match TRBD1. The CDR3 runs to 14 residues. With V trimmed by 4 bases and J by 5 bases, 3 bases remained unmatched. Looked up from germline, CDR1 is SNHLY and CDR2 is FYNNEI. CDR3 DNA (partial): TGTGCCAGCAGTGTCCGGACAGGGGACAATGAG. It codes for CASSVRTGDNE. The full CDR3 is CASSVRTGDNEQFF.

A remark on this clone: The read finishes 3 residues shy of the CDR3 end, and the germline J gene is used to complete it. The gene calls are TRBV20-1 and TRBJ1-6; TRBD1 aligns across 9 bases. Germline loops: CDR1 DFQATT, CDR2 SNEGSKA (reference sequence). The CDR3 is 18 amino acids. Unmatched junction bases numbered 11, after V lost 1 base and J lost 4 bases. CDR3 bases read: TGCAGTGCTAGAGTGGGGGGAAGGACAGGGGCTTATAATTCACCC. Translated: CSARVGGRTGAYNSP. The full CDR3 is CSARVGGRTGAYNSPLHF.

Concerning this clone itself: The read ends 3 residues shy of where the CDR3 ends; the end is completed using the germline J gene. The chain uses TRBV7-2 and TRBJ2-3; 8 nucleotides match TRBD1. Germline V lookup: CDR1 SGHTA, CDR2 FQGNSA. This CDR3 region has 14 residues. The chain's CDR3 is CASSLPDREETQYF. The part of the CDR3 DNA that was read is TGTGCCAGCAGCTTGCCGGACAGGGAAGAGACG.

With regard to this clone: The CDR3 is cut off 3 residues early in the read; its end comes from the germline J gene. V usage is TRBV9 and J usage is TRBJ2-2; TRBD2 aligns across 8 bases. J lost 7 bases, V lost 0 bases, and 8 bases had no gene match. Germline loops: CDR1 SGDLS, CDR2 YYNGEE. The CDR3 is 16 amino acids. The covered CDR3 bases are TGTGCCAGCAGCGTAGCGGGAGCGGGAGTATTCGGGGAG. It specifies CASSVAGAGVFGE. The CDR3 in its entirety is CASSVAGAGVFGELFF. Looking up the rest from reference TRBV9 and TRBJ2-2 gives the full variable domain: DSGVTQTPKHLITATGQRVTLRCSPRSGDLSVYWYQQSLDQGLQFLIQYYNGEERAKGNILERFSAQQFPDLHSELNLSSLELGDSALYFCASSVAGAGVFGELFFGEGSRLTVL.

Comments on this clone: The read comes to an end 3 residues before the CDR3 does, leaving the germline J gene to fill in the end. The rearrangement uses TRBV6-2 or TRBV6-3 and TRBJ2-7; 8 positions match TRBD1. Germline assignment: CDR1 MNHEY and CDR2 SVGEGT. The CDR3 length is 13 residues. With V trimmed by 5 bases and J by 4 bases, 4 bases remained unmatched. Incomplete CDR3 DNA: TGTGCCAGCAGTACACAGGGGGATTACGAG. Its translation: CASSTQGDYE. The entire CDR3 is CASSTQGDYEQYF.

Worth noting for this clone: The CDR3 extends 3 residues past the end of the read, so its final part is completed from the germline J gene. The V and J genes are TRBV29-1 and TRBJ1-5; weak D call: TRBD1 (6 bases). Germline assignment: CDR1 SQVTM and CDR2 ANQGSEA. V dropped 5 bases and J dropped 6 bases, with 17 bases sitting between them. This CDR3 has 14 amino acids. Partial CDR3 DNA: TGCAGCGTTTTCGACAGGATCGTTCGTCAGCCC. Residues: CSVFDRIVRQP. Given in full, the CDR3 is CSVFDRIVRQPQHF.

As to this clone: The read stops 3 residues short of the end of the CDR3; the missing end is completed from the germline J gene. The chain couples TRBV6-2 or TRBV6-3 to TRBJ1-1, with 8 bases fitting TRBD1. V shed 11 bases, J shed 1 base, and the junction held 9 bases outside the gene matches. The germline V gene encodes CDR1 MNHEY and CDR2 SVGEGT. CDR3 length: 14 amino acids. The covered CDR3 bases are TGTGCCGGGTCAAGGACAGGGACGAACACTGAA. Encoded protein: CAGSRTGTNTE. The full CDR3 protein reads CAGSRTGTNTEAFF.

In the case of this clone: The read gets to within 3 residues of the CDR3 end, and the germline J gene fills in the rest. The V and J genes are TRBV20-1 and TRBJ1-6, with TRBD1 matching over 7 bases. CDR1 DFQATT and CDR2 SNEGSKA come from the germline V gene (reference sequence). The CDR3 contains 15 residues. The DNA read from the CDR3 is TGCAGTGCTAGAGGGGCGGGGACAGTGTCTAAGGCC. This gives the protein CSARGAGTVSKA. The whole CDR3 protein is CSARGAGTVSKALHF.

On this clone: From the germline J gene comes the end of the CDR3, since the read stops 3 residues before it. The rearrangement links TRBV7-2 to TRBJ2-5; D remains unclear. Germline V CDR1 and CDR2: SGHTA, FQGNSA. The CDR3 consists of 12 residues. With 3 bases removed from V and 4 bases from J, the gap between germline ends came to 6 bases. The CDR3 is CASSLARETQYF. CDR3 DNA (partial): TGTGCCAGCAGCTTGGCTCGAGAGACC.